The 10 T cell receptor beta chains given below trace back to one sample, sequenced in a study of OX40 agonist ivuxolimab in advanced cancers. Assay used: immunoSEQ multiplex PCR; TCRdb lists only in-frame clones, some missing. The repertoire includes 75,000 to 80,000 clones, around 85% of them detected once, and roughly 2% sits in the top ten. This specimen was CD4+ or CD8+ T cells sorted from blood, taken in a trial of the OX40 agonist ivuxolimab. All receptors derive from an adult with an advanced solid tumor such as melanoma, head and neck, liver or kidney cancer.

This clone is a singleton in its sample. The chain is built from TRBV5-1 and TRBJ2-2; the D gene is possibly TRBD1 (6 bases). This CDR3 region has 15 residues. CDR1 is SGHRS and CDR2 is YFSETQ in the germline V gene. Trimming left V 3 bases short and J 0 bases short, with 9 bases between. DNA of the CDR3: TGCGCCAGCAGCTCTGGACAGTCGAACACCGGGGAGCTGTTTTTT. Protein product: CASSSGQSNTGELFF.

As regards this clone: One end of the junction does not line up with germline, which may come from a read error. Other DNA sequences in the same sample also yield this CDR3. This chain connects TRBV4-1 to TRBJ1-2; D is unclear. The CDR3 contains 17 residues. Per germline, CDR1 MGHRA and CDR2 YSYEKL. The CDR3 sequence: CASSQDRPIGSGYGYTF. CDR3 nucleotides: TGCGCCAGCAGCCAAGACAGGCCAATCGGCTCGGGCTATGGTTACACCTTC.

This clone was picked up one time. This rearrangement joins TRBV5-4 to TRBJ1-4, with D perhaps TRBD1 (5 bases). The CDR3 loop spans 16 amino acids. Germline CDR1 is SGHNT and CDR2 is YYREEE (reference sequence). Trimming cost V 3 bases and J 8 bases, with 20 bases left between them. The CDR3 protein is CASSSNRANPGEKLFF. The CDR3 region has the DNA TGTGCCAGCAGCTCCAATAGGGCCAACCCAGGGGAAAAACTGTTTTTT.

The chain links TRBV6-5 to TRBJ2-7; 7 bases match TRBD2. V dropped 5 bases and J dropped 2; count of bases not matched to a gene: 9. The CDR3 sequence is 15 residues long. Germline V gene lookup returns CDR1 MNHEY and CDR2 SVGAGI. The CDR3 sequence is CASSTLAEAPYEQYF. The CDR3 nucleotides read TGTGCCAGCAGTACCCTAGCGGAGGCCCCCTACGAGCAGTACTTC.

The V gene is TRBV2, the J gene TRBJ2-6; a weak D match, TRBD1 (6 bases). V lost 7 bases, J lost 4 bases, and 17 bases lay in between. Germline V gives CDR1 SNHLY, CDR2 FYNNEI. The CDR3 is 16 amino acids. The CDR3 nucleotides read TGTGCCAGCACCCGGGACATTGAATCCGGGGCCAACGTCCTGACTTTC. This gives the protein CASTRDIESGANVLTF.

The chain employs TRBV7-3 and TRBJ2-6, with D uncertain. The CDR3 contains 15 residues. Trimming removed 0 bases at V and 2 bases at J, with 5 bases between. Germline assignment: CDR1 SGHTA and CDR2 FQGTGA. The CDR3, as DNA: TGTGCCAGCAGCTTAACTAGAGCTGGGGCCAACGTCCTGACTTTC. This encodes CASSLTRAGANVLTF. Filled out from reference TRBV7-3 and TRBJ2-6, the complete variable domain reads GAGVSQTPSNKVTEKGKYVELRCDPISGHTALYWYRQSLGQGPEFLIYFQGTGAADDSGLPNDRFFAVRPEGSVSTLKIQRTERGDSAVYLCASSLTRAGANVLTFGAGSRLTVL.

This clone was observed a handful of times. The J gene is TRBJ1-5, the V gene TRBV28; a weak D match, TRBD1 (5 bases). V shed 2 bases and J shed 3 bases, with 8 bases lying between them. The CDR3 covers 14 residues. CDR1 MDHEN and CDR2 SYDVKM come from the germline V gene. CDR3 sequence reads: CASSLGGTNQPQHF. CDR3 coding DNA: TGTGCCAGCAGTTTAGGAGGGACCAATCAGCCCCAGCATTTT.

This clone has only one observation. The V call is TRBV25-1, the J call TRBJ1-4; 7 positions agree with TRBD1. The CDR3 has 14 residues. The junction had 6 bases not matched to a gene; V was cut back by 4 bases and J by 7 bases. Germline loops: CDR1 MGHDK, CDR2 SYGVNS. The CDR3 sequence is CASSGQGIVEKLFF. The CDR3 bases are TGTGCCAGCAGTGGACAGGGTATTGTTGAAAAACTGTTTTTT.

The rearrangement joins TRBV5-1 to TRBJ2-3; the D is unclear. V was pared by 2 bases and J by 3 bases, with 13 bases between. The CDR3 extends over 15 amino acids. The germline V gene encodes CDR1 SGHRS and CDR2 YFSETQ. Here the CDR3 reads CASSFLGSGTDTQYF. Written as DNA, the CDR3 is TGCGCCAGCAGCTTTCTGGGGTCCGGGACAGATACGCAGTATTTT.

CDR3 amino acids: CASSRPGQGSGEAFF. The CDR3 region has the DNA TGTGCCAGCAGCCGACCGGGACAGGGGAGCGGTGAAGCTTTCTTT. The V gene is TRBV28, the J gene TRBJ1-1; 10 positions match TRBD1. Germline values: CDR1 MDHEN, CDR2 SYDVKM. This CDR3 is built from 15 residues. V gave up 6 bases and J gave up 7 bases; unmatched junction bases: 11.